The 6 T cell receptor beta chains in this list originate from one sample, sequenced in a study of control samples from healthy donors and cancer patients. The method was immunoSEQ multiplex PCR; TCRdb's version includes in-frame clones alone and lacks a portion of them. The sample includes about 160,000 clones, approximately 94% seen only once; the top ten take around 9.3%. Sequenced sample: blood. The receptors derive from a woman aged 40 to 50 in good health.

CDR3 protein: CAIGGSNQPQHF. As DNA, the CDR3 is TGTGCCATCGGTGGCAGCAATCAGCCCCAGCATTTT. The rearrangement uses TRBV10-3 and TRBJ1-5; D is unresolved. This CDR3 has 12 amino acids. V lost 8 bases and J lost 1, with 6 bases in between. Germline CDR1 is ENHRY and CDR2 is SYGVKD.

The CDR3 DNA follows: TGTGCCAGTACCGTCCCCCTGGTGGGAACTATTGGCTACACCTTC. This translates into CASTVPLVGTIGYTF. The V gene is TRBV19, the J gene TRBJ1-2, with D unclear. V dropped 7 bases and J dropped 7 bases, with 22 bases sitting between them. The CDR3 is made up of 15 amino acids. The germline CDR1 and CDR2 sequences are LNHDA and SQIVND (reference sequence). Looking up the rest from reference TRBV19 and TRBJ1-2 gives the full variable domain: DGGITQSPKYLFRKEGQNVTLSCEQNLNHDAMYWYRQDPGQGLRLIYYSQIVNDFQKGDIAEGYSVSREKKESFPLTVTSAQKNPTAFYLCASTVPLVGTIGYTFGSGTRLTVV.

V usage is TRBV9 and J usage is TRBJ1-6; 7 nucleotides align to TRBD1. The CDR3 has 15 residues. In germline, CDR1 is SGDLS, CDR2 YYNGEE. Losses at the gene ends were 1 base for V and 7 bases for J; bases not matched to a gene: 5. The CDR3 DNA sequence: TGTGCCAGCAGCGTAACTATGGACAGGAATTCACCCCTCCACTTT. It specifies CASSVTMDRNSPLHF.

The chain carries TRBV6-1 and TRBJ2-7; D might be TRBD1 (6 bases). V was pared by 3 bases and J by 6 bases, with 15 bases between. This CDR3 is 14 amino acids long. Germline CDR1 MNHNS, CDR2 SASEGT. The CDR3: CASSDPRTASEQYF. Written as DNA, the CDR3 is TGTGCCAGCAGTGACCCCCGGACAGCGAGCGAGCAGTACTTC.

This chain connects TRBV18 to TRBJ2-2, with D tentatively TRBD1 or TRBD2 (6 bases each). The germline V and J ends were trimmed by 0 bases and 3 bases, with 11 bases remaining between them. Germline assignment: CDR1 KGHSH and CDR2 LQKENI. CDR3 size: 16 residues. The CDR3 protein is CASSPPGGRDTGELFF. CDR3 DNA sequence: TGTGCCAGCTCACCACCTGGGGGGCGCGACACCGGGGAGCTGTTTTTT.

The chain couples TRBV6-2 or TRBV6-3 to TRBJ1-1; 7 bases agree with TRBD1. J was trimmed by 7 bases and V by 5 bases; bases with no gene match: 10. The CDR3 extends over 14 amino acids. Germline CDR1 reads MNHEY; CDR2 reads SVGEGT. For the CDR3, the DNA is TGTGCCAGCAGTCCACGACACAGGGGTGGTGAAGCTTTCTTT. This gives the protein CASSPRHRGGEAFF.